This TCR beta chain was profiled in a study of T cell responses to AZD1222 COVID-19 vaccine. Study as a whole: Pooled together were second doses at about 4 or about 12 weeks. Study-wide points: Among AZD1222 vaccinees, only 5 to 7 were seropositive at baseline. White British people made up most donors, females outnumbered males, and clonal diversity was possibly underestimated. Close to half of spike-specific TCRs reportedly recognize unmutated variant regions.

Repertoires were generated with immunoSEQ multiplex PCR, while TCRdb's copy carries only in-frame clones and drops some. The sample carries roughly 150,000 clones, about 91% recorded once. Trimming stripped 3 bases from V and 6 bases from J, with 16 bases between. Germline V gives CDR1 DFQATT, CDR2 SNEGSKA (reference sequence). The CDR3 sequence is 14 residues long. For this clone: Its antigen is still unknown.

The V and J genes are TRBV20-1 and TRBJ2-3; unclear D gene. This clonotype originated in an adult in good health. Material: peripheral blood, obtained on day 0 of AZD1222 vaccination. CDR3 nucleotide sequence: TGCAGTGCTAGTGCGCCTTCTCAGGTCGATACGCAGTATTTT. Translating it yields CSASAPSQVDTQYF.